This T cell receptor beta chain came from a study of breast tumors, draining lymph nodes, adjacent tissues (dated by TCRdb to 2016 to 2018). General notes on the study: Breast cancer patients provided tumor, adjacent nontumor tissue and axillary lymph nodes, and the study compared the TCR beta repertoires across these three sources. The study aimed to assess the relationships and possible T-cell exchange between tumor, surrounding tissue and draining lymph node repertoires in human breast cancer.

Sequencing took place on an Illumina HiSeq 2000. TCR beta chain libraries were generated through multiplex PCR amplification. High-throughput sequencing was used to analyze the amplified TCR beta chain products. Through fastp at Q25 and MiXCR, TCRdb rebuilt clones from the public reads, retaining in-frame beta chains. Each CDR3 protein appears once, grouped with its most common genes and DNA. Recorded for this sample are about 15,000 distinct CDR3 sequences; roughly 50% of them occurred a single time. The ten largest account for about 28% of the sample. Adjacent samples consisted of nontumor breast tissue surrounding the tumor. The germline V gene encodes CDR1 SGHVS and CDR2 FQNEAQ. V and J lose 5 bases and 3 bases, and a span of 11 bases separates them. The cysteine opens and the phenylalanine closes a CDR3 of 13 amino acids. Just CDR3 DNA is preserved here, 39 bases in frame from base 1. Paper-wide results and their limitations: The similarity between tumor and nontumor tissue repertoires was significantly greater in luminal-like breast cancer than in basal-like breast cancer. Tumor T-cell repertoires showed less diversity than lymph node repertoires and more diversity than nontumor tissue repertoires, and tumor T-cell repertoires showed preferential V and J gene usage. The conclusion that tumor T cells originate in lymph nodes was framed as consistent with a hypothesis rather than directly demonstrated. The data were considered consistent with most tumor T cells being derived from the lymph node and subsequently expanding within tumor tissue.

Concerning this clonotype itself: It lacks a known antigen. No base qualities exist here, and no much larger clone lies one base off it.

Recombination linked TRBV7-8 to TRBJ2-7; no confident D gene assignment can be made. The clonotype comes from a female donor with breast cancer. Some clones in this sample may be carry-over from other donors' samples. The sequencing input was tumor-adjacent breast tissue. The bases read TGTGCCAGCAGCAATCTGGCGGACTACGAGCAGTACTTC. Its coded protein is CASSNLADYEQYF. Outside the CDR3, residues come from the reference TRBV7-8 and TRBJ2-7 proteins, so the full variable domain is: GAGVSQSPRYKVAKRGQDVALRCDPISGHVSLFWYQQALGQGPEFLTYFQNEAQLDKSGLPSDRFFAERPEGSVSTLKIQRTQQEDSAVYLCASSNLADYEQYFGPGTRLTVT.